This T cell receptor beta chain is drawn from a study of OX40 agonist ivuxolimab in advanced cancers. The CDR3 runs to 17 residues. Generated by immunoSEQ multiplex PCR, the TCRdb table keeps only in-frame clones and is missing some. The repertoire consists of 60,000 to 70,000 clones, with about 91% occurring once and the leading ten covering over 9.5%. This sequence was found in an adult with an advanced solid tumor such as melanoma, head and neck, liver or kidney cancer. The sequences come from CD4+ or CD8+ T cells sorted from blood, collected in a trial of the OX40 agonist ivuxolimab. The J gene is TRBJ2-3, the V gene TRBV12-1; the table's D call, TRBD2, has no DNA check behind it. TRBV12-1 is a documented pseudogene. The CDR3 nucleotides read TGTGCCAGCAGCTTGTTTCCGGGACTAGAATTAACAGATACGCAGTATTTT. It specifies CASSLFPGLELTDTQYF.